This is a list of T cell receptor beta chains from one sample in a study of blood T cells in healthy people across ages. TCRdb recomputed calls from the 5' RACE reads with MiXCR, one row per CDR3 protein. The sample includes nearly 1 million distinct CDR3 sequences, just over 50% seen only once; the top ten take around 21%. Sequenced sample: blood. The receptors shown here come from a woman aged 60-70 years in good health. Both conserved end residues are part of each CDR3. A D gene is named only where the DNA matches it firmly. The size entry is marked missing in some rows and otherwise reads once, few, many or a size class.

V gene: TRBV7-9
D gene: TRBD1
J gene: TRBJ1-6
clone size: -
CDR3 DNA: TGTGCCAGCAGCCGTGGACAGGGGTTAGATTCACCCCTCCACTTT
CDR3 protein: CASSRGQGLDSPLHF

V gene: TRBV11-2
D gene: TRBD1
J gene: TRBJ2-7
clone size: -
CDR3 DNA: TGTGCCAGCAGCCAACAGGGGTCGGGTGAGCAGTACTTC
CDR3 protein: CASSQQGSGEQYF

V gene: TRBV13
D gene: -
J gene: TRBJ2-1
clone size: -
CDR3 DNA: TGTGCCAGCAGCCGAGTTGGGGGATCGCGCAATGAGCAGTTCTTC
CDR3 protein: CASSRVGGSRNEQFF

V gene: TRBV15
D gene: -
J gene: TRBJ2-3
clone size: -
CDR3 DNA: TGTGCCACCAGCAGAGATAGGGGGGTCATGGATACGCAGTATTTT
CDR3 protein: CATSRDRGVMDTQYF

V gene: TRBV6-5
D gene: TRBD1
J gene: TRBJ2-6
clone size: -
CDR3 DNA: TGTGCCAGCAGTTACTCGGGGACAGGGTCCACTGGGGCCAACGTCCTGACTTTC
CDR3 protein: CASSYSGTGSTGANVLTF

V gene: TRBV19
D gene: -
J gene: TRBJ2-3
clone size: -
CDR3 DNA: TGTGCCAGTAGTAAGACAGTAACCTTCACAGATACGCAGTATTTT
CDR3 protein: CASSKTVTFTDTQYF

V gene: TRBV7-2
D gene: -
J gene: TRBJ2-7
clone size: -
CDR3 DNA: TGTGCCAGCAGCTTATACCCTTACGAGCAGTACTTC
CDR3 protein: CASSLYPYEQYF

V gene: TRBV20-1
D gene: -
J gene: TRBJ2-5
clone size: -
CDR3 DNA: TGCAGTGCCCCCCGCCTAGCAAGCCAAGAGACCCAGTACTTC
CDR3 protein: CSAPRLASQETQYF

V gene: TRBV7-9
D gene: TRBD2
J gene: TRBJ2-1
clone size: -
CDR3 DNA: TGTGCCAGCAGCCCCGGGGCGGGGCGGGAGCGGAATGAGCAGTTCTTC
CDR3 protein: CASSPGAGRERNEQFF

V gene: TRBV5-1
D gene: -
J gene: TRBJ2-7
clone size: few
CDR3 DNA: TGCGCCAGCAGCGGGGGCGGGCTGGTCGAGCAGTACTTC
CDR3 protein: CASSGGGLVEQYF

V gene: TRBV7-3
D gene: -
J gene: TRBJ1-5
clone size: many
CDR3 DNA: TGTGCCAGCAGCTTGTGGGGGGCCCCCCGGGGACGGGCCTATAATCAGCCCCAGCATTTT
CDR3 protein: CASSLWGAPRGRAYNQPQHF

V gene: TRBV27
D gene: -
J gene: TRBJ1-5
clone size: -
CDR3 DNA: TGTGCCAGCAGTGTATTGCCCATAGGTCAGCCCCAGCATTTT
CDR3 protein: CASSVLPIGQPQHF

V gene: TRBV27
D gene: -
J gene: TRBJ2-1
clone size: -
CDR3 DNA: TGTGCCAGCAGTTGGCCGGGACTTGCCTACAATGAGCAGTTCTTC
CDR3 protein: CASSWPGLAYNEQFF

V gene: TRBV7-2
D gene: -
J gene: TRBJ2-3
clone size: -
CDR3 DNA: TGTGCCAGCAGCCCATACCTCCCCACAGATACGCAGTATTTT
CDR3 protein: CASSPYLPTDTQYF

V gene: TRBV27
D gene: -
J gene: TRBJ2-2
clone size: -
CDR3 DNA: TGTGCCAGCAGTTCCTCTCTTCACGTAGGGCCCAACACCGGGGAGCTGTTTTTT
CDR3 protein: CASSSSLHVGPNTGELFF

V gene: TRBV15
D gene: TRBD2
J gene: TRBJ2-5
clone size: -
CDR3 DNA: TGTGCCACCAGCAGAGATCCGAGGGCTAGCGGGGAGACCCAGTACTTC
CDR3 protein: CATSRDPRASGETQYF

V gene: TRBV10-3
D gene: -
J gene: TRBJ2-6
clone size: -
CDR3 DNA: TGTGCCATCAGTGAGGGTCTGTCCTCTGGGGCCAACGTCCTGACTTTC
CDR3 protein: CAISEGLSSGANVLTF

V gene: TRBV12-3/TRBV12-4
D gene: -
J gene: TRBJ1-2
clone size: few
CDR3 DNA: TGTGCCATCACCAGACCGCGGAGCTATGGCTACACCTTC
CDR3 protein: CAITRPRSYGYTF

V gene: TRBV20-1
D gene: -
J gene: TRBJ2-1
clone size: -
CDR3 DNA: TGCAGTGCCCCCGTGGCGGGACGCTACAATGAGCAGTTCTTC
CDR3 protein: CSAPVAGRYNEQFF

V gene: TRBV28
D gene: TRBD1
J gene: TRBJ2-7
clone size: -
CDR3 DNA: TGTGCCAGCATCGGGGACAGATCTAGGTACGAGCAGTACTTC
CDR3 protein: CASIGDRSRYEQYF

V gene: TRBV28
D gene: -
J gene: TRBJ2-7
clone size: -
CDR3 DNA: TGTGCCAGCAGTTTAGGGGGGGCGTTCCACGAGCAGTACTTC
CDR3 protein: CASSLGGAFHEQYF

V gene: TRBV27
D gene: TRBD1
J gene: TRBJ1-2
clone size: -
CDR3 DNA: TGTGCCAGCAGTTTGTCCGTACAGGGGGCGTGGGGCTACACCTTC
CDR3 protein: CASSLSVQGAWGYTF